This TCR beta chain stems from a study of response to subunit inactivated influenza vaccine. With 0 bases clipped from V and 2 bases from J, the junction kept 6 bases outside the gene matches. The CDR3 is made up of 18 amino acids. Germline lookup yields CDR1 ENHRY and CDR2 SYGVKD. TCRdb used MiXCR to reprocess the RT-PCR reads, holding one entry per CDR3 protein. The repertoire holds over 800,000 distinct CDR3 sequences, with around 20% as singletons. The TCR comes from a man aged 50-59 years who received an inactivated influenza vaccine. This chain uses TRBV10-3 with TRBJ2-6; TRBD1 agrees at 8 bases. Sequenced here: PBMCs from blood, sampled 5 to 6 days after vaccination. CDR3 region: CAISESISGGPGANVLTF. Here the CDR3 DNA reads TGTGCCATCAGTGAGTCGATTTCAGGGGGCCCTGGGGCCAACGTCCTGACTTTC.